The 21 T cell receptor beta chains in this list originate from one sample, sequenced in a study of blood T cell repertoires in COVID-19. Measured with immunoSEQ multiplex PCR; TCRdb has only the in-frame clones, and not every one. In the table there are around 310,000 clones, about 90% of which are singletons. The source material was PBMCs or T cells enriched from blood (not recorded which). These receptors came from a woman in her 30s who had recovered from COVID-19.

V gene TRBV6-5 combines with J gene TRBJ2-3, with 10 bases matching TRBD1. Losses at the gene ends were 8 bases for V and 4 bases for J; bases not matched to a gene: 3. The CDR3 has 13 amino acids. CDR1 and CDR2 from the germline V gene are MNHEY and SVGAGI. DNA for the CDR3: TGTGCCAGCGGACAGGGGGGCGCAGATACGCAGTATTTT. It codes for CASGQGGADTQYF.

Here the CDR3 reads CASSPGGPPYNEQFF. For the CDR3, the DNA is TGTGCCAGCAGTCCTGGGGGCCCCCCCTACAATGAGCAGTTCTTC. This chain links TRBV6-5 with TRBJ2-1; maybe TRBD1 (6 bases). The CDR3 consists of 15 residues. V was cut by 5 bases and J by 2 bases, with 13 bases left in between. CDR1 MNHEY and CDR2 SVGAGI come from the germline V gene.

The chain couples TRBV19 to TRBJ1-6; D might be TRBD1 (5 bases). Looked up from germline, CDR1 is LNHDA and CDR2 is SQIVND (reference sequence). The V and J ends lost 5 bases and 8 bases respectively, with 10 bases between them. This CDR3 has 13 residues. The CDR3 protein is CASSQGGDSPLHF. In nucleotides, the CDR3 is TGTGCCAGTAGTCAGGGAGGTGATTCACCCCTCCACTTT.

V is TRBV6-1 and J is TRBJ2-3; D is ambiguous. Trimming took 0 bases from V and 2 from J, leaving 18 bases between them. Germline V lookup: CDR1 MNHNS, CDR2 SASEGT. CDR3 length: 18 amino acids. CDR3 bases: TGTGCCAGCAGTGAAGCCATCTCTTCCCTGGCTTCCACAGATACGCAGTATTTT. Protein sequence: CASSEAISSLASTDTQYF.

The CDR3 sequence is CASSFRPSGEDTQYF. The CDR3 DNA is TGTGCCAGCAGTTTTCGGCCTAGCGGGGAAGATACGCAGTATTTT. The rearrangement joins TRBV28 to TRBJ2-3; 9 bases match TRBD2. This CDR3 region has 15 residues. J lost 5 bases, V lost 3 bases, and 6 bases had no gene match. Germline CDR1 MDHEN, CDR2 SYDVKM.

Here the CDR3 DNA reads TGTGCCAGTAGTACTAAGATTCAGGCCGCCATTGAAAACACTGAAGCTTTCTTT. Encoded protein: CASSTKIQAAIENTEAFF. The chain combines TRBV19 with TRBJ1-1; no definite D call. Between the trimmed V and J ends, which lost 4 bases and 2 bases, there was a span of 23 bases. Germline-derived CDR1 and CDR2 are LNHDA and SQIVND (reference sequence). CDR3 size: 18 residues.

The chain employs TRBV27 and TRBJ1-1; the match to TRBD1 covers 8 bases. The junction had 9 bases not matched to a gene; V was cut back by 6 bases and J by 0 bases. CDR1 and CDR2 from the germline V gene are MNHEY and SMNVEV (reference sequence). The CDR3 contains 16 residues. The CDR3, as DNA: TGTGCCAGCAGCCGCGGACAGGGAGGTATGAACACTGAAGCTTTCTTT. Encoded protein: CASSRGQGGMNTEAFF.

The CDR3 is CASSGIGQANTEAFF. Written as DNA, the CDR3 is TGTGCCAGCAGCGGAATAGGACAGGCGAACACTGAAGCTTTCTTT. The V gene is TRBV7-9, the J gene TRBJ1-1, with 7 bases matching TRBD1. Losses at the gene ends were 5 bases for V and 1 base for J; bases not matched to a gene: 7. Germline V gives CDR1 SEHNR, CDR2 FQNEAQ (reference sequence). This CDR3 is 15 amino acids long.

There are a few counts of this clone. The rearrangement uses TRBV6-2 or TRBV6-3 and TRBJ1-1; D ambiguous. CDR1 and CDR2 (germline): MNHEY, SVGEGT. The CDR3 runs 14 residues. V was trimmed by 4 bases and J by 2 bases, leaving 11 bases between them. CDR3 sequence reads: CASSSLRLNTEAFF. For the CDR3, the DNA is TGTGCCAGCAGTTCTCTAAGACTCAACACTGAAGCTTTCTTT.

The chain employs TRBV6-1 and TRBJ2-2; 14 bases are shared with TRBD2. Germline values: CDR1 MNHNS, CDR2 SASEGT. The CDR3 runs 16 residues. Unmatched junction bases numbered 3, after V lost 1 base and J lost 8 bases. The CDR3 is CASSEGLAGGPGELFF. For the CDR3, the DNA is TGTGCCAGCAGTGAAGGACTAGCGGGAGGGCCTGGGGAGCTGTTTTTT.

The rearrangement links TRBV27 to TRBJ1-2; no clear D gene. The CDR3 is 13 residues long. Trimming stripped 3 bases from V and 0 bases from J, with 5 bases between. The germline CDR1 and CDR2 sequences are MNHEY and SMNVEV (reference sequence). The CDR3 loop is CASSFGTNYGYTF. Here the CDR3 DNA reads TGTGCCAGCAGTTTTGGCACTAACTATGGCTACACCTTC.

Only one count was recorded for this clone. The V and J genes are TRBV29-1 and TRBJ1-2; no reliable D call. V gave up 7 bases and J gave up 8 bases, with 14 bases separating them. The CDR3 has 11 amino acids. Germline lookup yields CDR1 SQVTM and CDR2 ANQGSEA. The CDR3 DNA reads TGCAGCGGGAGTGGACTGCAAGGCTACACCTTC. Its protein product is CSGSGLQGYTF.

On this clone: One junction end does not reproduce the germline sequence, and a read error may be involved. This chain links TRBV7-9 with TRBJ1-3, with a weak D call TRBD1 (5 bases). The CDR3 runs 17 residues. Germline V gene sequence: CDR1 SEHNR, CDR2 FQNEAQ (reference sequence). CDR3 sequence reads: CASRLGVRGEGPNTIYF. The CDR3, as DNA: TGTGCCAGCAGATTAGGGGTCCGAGGTGAGGGCCCAAACACCATATATTTT.

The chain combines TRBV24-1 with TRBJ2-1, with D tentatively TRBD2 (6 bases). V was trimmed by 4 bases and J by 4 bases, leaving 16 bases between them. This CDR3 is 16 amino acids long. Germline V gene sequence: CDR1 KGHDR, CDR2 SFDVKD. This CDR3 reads CATSENREVRYNEQFF. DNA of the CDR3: TGTGCCACCAGTGAAAATAGGGAGGTCAGATACAATGAGCAGTTCTTC.

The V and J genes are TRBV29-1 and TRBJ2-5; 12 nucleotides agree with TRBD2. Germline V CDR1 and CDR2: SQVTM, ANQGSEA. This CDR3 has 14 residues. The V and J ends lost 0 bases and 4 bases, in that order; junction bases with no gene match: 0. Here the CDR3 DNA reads TGCAGCGTTGAAGAACTAGCGGGAGGAGAGACCCAGTACTTC. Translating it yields CSVEELAGGETQYF.

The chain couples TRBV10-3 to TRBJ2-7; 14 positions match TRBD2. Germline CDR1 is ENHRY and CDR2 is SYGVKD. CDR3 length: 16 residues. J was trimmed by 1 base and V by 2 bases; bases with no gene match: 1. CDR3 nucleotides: TGTGCCATCAGTGAGAGACTAGCGGGAGGGTCCTACGAGCAGTACTTC. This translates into CAISERLAGGSYEQYF.

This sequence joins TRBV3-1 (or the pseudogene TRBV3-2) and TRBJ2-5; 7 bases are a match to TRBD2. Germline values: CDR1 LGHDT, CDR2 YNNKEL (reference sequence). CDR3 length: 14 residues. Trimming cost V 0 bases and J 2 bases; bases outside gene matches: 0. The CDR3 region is CASSQEAGQETQYF. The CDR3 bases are TGTGCCAGCAGCCAAGAAGCGGGACAAGAGACCCAGTACTTC.

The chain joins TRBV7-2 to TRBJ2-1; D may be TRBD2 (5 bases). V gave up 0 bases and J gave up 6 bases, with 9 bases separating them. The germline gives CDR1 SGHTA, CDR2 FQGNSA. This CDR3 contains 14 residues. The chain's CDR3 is CASSLAFRGNEQFF. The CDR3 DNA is TGTGCCAGCAGCTTAGCGTTCCGGGGCAATGAGCAGTTCTTC. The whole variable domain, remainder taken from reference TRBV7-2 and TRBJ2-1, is GAGVSQSPSNKVTEKGKDVELRCDPISGHTALYWYRQSLGQGLEFLIYFQGNSAPDKSGLPSDRFSAERTGGSVSTLTIQRTQQEDSAVYLCASSLAFRGNEQFFGPGTRLTVL.

Here the CDR3 reads CASSWGQGNYNEQFF. The CDR3 DNA is TGCGCCAGCAGCTGGGGACAGGGAAACTACAATGAGCAGTTCTTC. The chain employs TRBV4-1 and TRBJ2-1; 9 positions match TRBD1. The germline gives CDR1 MGHRA, CDR2 YSYEKL. V dropped 5 bases and J dropped 3; count of bases not matched to a gene: 5. The CDR3 length is 15 residues.

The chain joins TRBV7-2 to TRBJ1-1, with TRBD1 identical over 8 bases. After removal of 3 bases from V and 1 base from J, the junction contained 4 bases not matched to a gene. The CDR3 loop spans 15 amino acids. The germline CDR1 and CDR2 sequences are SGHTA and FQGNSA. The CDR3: CASSFDRGRNTEAFF. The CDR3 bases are TGTGCCAGCAGCTTCGACAGGGGACGGAACACTGAAGCTTTCTTT.

This CDR3 is CASSLDRNRNEKLFF. The CDR3 DNA sequence: TGTGCCAGCAGCTTAGACAGGAACCGGAATGAAAAACTGTTTTTT. This chain joins TRBV11-2 and TRBJ1-4; no clear D gene. In germline, CDR1 is SGHAT, CDR2 FQNNGV. The CDR3 spans 15 residues. Trimming cost V 0 bases and J 5 bases, with 10 bases left between them.